Listed here are 26 T cell receptor beta chains from one sample, sequenced in a study of shared clonotypes between healthy human individuals. The table came from immunoSEQ multiplex PCR; TCRdb's copy has only in-frame clones and leaves some out. The sample includes 2 million to 2.5 million clones, just over 90% seen only once; the top ten take 0.39%. The source material was naive CD4+ T cells from PBMCs. Noted subset: CD45RA+ positively selected. These receptors came from a man between 18 and 35 years old in good health. Some clones in this sample may be carry-over from other donors' samples.

The chain employs TRBV18 and TRBJ1-1, with 8 bases aligning to TRBD1. With V trimmed by 4 bases and J by 1 base, 8 bases remained unmatched. This CDR3 region has 16 residues. The V gene's germline CDR1 is KGHSH and CDR2 LQKENI. The CDR3 spells CASSQRVDRANTEAFF. The CDR3 DNA reads as TGTGCCAGCTCACAAAGAGTGGACAGGGCGAACACTGAAGCTTTCTTT.

This clone was seen once. V usage is TRBV29-1 and J usage is TRBJ2-5; D uncertain. The CDR3 has 10 residues. V lost 3 bases to trimming and J lost 7 bases, with 6 bases between them. Germline loops: CDR1 SQVTM, CDR2 ANQGSEA. The CDR3 DNA reads as TGCAGCGTTGACATCGGGACCCAGTACTTC. Translating gives CSVDIGTQYF.

The J gene is TRBJ2-7, the V gene TRBV5-1; TRBD1 or TRBD2 may be the D gene (5 bases each). This CDR3 region has 14 residues. V lost 6 bases, J lost 2 bases, and 15 bases lay in between. Germline V gives CDR1 SGHRS, CDR2 YFSETQ. Written as DNA, the CDR3 is TGCGCCAGCACCTCAATCGGGGCGCCCTACGAGCAGTACTTC. This sequence encodes CASTSIGAPYEQYF. The full variable domain, its missing parts supplied by reference TRBV5-1 and TRBJ2-7, is KAGVTQTPRYLIKTRGQQVTLSCSPISGHRSVSWYQQTPGQGLQFLFEYFSETQRNKGNFPGRFSGRQFSNSRSEMNVSTLELGDSALYLCASTSIGAPYEQYFGPGTRLTVT.

The chain combines TRBV27 with TRBJ2-3; 11 nucleotides align to TRBD2. Germline V gene data show CDR1 as MNHEY and CDR2 as SMNVEV (reference sequence). V lost 1 base, J lost 0 bases, and 15 bases stayed unmatched. The CDR3 totals 21 residues. The DNA of the CDR3 is TGTGCCAGCAGTTTATTTGGGATAGCGGGAGGGAGGGAAACTAGCACAGATACGCAGTATTTT. Translating it yields CASSLFGIAGGRETSTDTQYF.

Points on this clone: The sample carries other DNA sequences with the same CDR3. The chain is built from TRBV5-4 and TRBJ1-1; D is perhaps TRBD1 (5 bases). V lost 4 bases to trimming and J lost 0 bases, with 10 bases between them. The CDR3 runs 14 residues. Germline CDR1 and CDR2: SGHNT and YYREEE (reference sequence). The chain's CDR3 is CASSPGTLNTEAFF. The CDR3 nucleotides read TGTGCCAGCAGCCCCGGGACCCTGAACACTGAAGCTTTCTTT.

The J gene is TRBJ2-1, the V gene TRBV5-1; TRBD2 matches 7 bases. Germline lookup yields CDR1 SGHRS and CDR2 YFSETQ. This CDR3 is built from 12 residues. The V and J ends lost 3 bases and 14 bases, in that order; junction bases with no gene match: 8. CDR3 nucleotides: TGCGCCAGCAGCTACCCTGGGGGGGATGAGTTCTTC. It is translated as CASSYPGGDEFF.

The count of this clone is one. The rearrangement links TRBV7-9 to TRBJ2-2, with 8 bases aligning to TRBD2. From germline, CDR1 is SEHNR and CDR2 FQNEAQ (reference sequence). The CDR3 consists of 17 residues. Trimming removed 4 bases from V and 3 bases from J; junction bases left unmatched: 10. CDR3 in DNA: TGTGCCAGCAGCTCTACGCCGGGACTAGAGTACACCGGGGAGCTGTTTTTT. Amino acid sequence: CASSSTPGLEYTGELFF.

CDR3 sequence: CASSRHRGEGNEQFF. CDR3 coding DNA: TGCGCCAGCAGCCGGCATAGGGGTGAGGGAAATGAGCAGTTCTTC. This chain uses TRBV5-1 with TRBJ2-1, with D possibly called TRBD1 or TRBD2 (5 bases each). Trimming left V 4 bases short and J 7 bases short, with 18 bases between. Germline V lookup: CDR1 SGHRS, CDR2 YFSETQ. This CDR3 contains 15 residues.

The V gene is TRBV7-9, the J gene TRBJ2-4, with TRBD2 matching 12 bases. The germline V gene has CDR1 SEHNR and CDR2 FQNEAQ (reference sequence). V lost 5 bases to trimming and J lost 5 bases; unmatched junction nucleotides: 10. The CDR3 spans 17 residues. The chain's CDR3 is CASSQSYSSGRENIQYF. Written as DNA, the CDR3 is TGTGCCAGCAGCCAGAGTTATTCTAGCGGGAGGGAAAACATTCAGTACTTC.

This chain joins TRBV25-1 and TRBJ2-1, with TRBD2 matching 11 bases. The CDR3 length is 14 residues. CDR1 is MGHDK, CDR2 SYGVNS, per germline. Trimming took 6 bases from V and 9 from J; bases not matched to a gene: 7. The CDR3 reads CASRLAGEFSEQFF. The CDR3 region has the DNA TGTGCCAGCAGACTAGCGGGAGAGTTTAGTGAGCAGTTCTTC.

This sequence joins TRBV19 and TRBJ1-1, with TRBD1 matching 7 bases. Germline V gives CDR1 LNHDA, CDR2 SQIVND (reference sequence). CDR3 length equals 17 residues. J lost 5 bases, V lost 3 bases, and 15 bases had no gene match. The DNA for the CDR3 is TGTGCCAGTAGTATCCACCTTTACAGGGGATCAAAGACTGAAGCTTTCTTT. As protein: CASSIHLYRGSKTEAFF.

V usage is TRBV30 and J usage is TRBJ1-2; 9 positions agree with TRBD1. CDR1 and CDR2 (germline): GTSNPN, SVGIG (reference sequence). This CDR3 region has 16 residues. The V gene end was trimmed by 3 bases and the J gene end by 2 bases; junction bases not matched to a gene: 10. The CDR3 DNA reads as TGTGCCTGGAGGACAGCATACGGACAGGGGAACTATGGCTACACCTTC. Its translation: CAWRTAYGQGNYGYTF.

The gene calls are TRBV2 and TRBJ1-1; D not resolved. This CDR3 contains 13 residues. CDR1 SNHLY and CDR2 FYNNEI come from the germline V gene. Trimming removed 8 bases at V and 1 base at J, with 11 bases between. CDR3 amino acids: CASSRMGNTEAFF. CDR3 coding DNA: TGTGCCAGCTCCCGGATGGGGAACACTGAAGCTTTCTTT.

This chain uses TRBV11-2 with TRBJ1-2, with 7 nucleotides matching TRBD1. The CDR3 has 16 residues. With V trimmed by 2 bases and J by 0 bases, 6 bases remained unmatched. Germline lookup yields CDR1 SGHAT and CDR2 FQNNGV. In nucleotides, the CDR3 is TGTGCCAGCAGCTTAAAATACAGGGGACCTAACTATGGCTACACCTTC. Translating it yields CASSLKYRGPNYGYTF.

CDR3 DNA sequence: TGTGCCAGCAGCTTAGTCCCGGGGGTCGACCCCTACGAGCAGTACTTC. Its protein is CASSLVPGVDPYEQYF. V gene TRBV7-2 combines with J gene TRBJ2-7; weak D call: TRBD2 (6 bases). Per germline, CDR1 SGHTA and CDR2 FQGNSA. The V end was cut by 1 base, the J end by 2 bases, with 15 bases between. The CDR3 is made up of 16 amino acids.

V is TRBV19 and J is TRBJ2-7; 11 nucleotides line up with TRBD2. The CDR3 extends over 16 amino acids. Germline CDR1 reads LNHDA; CDR2 reads SQIVND (reference sequence). Losses at the gene ends were 3 bases for V and 3 bases for J; bases not matched to a gene: 7. This CDR3 is CASSIAGTSGLYEQYF. DNA for the CDR3: TGTGCCAGTAGTATCGCGGGGACTAGCGGACTCTACGAGCAGTACTTC.

CDR3 nucleotides: TGTGCCAGCAGCTTACCCCTCGCCGGGGGTCGATTTGGCTATGGCTACACCTTC. It yields the protein CASSLPLAGGRFGYGYTF. This chain joins TRBV5-4 and TRBJ1-2; D perhaps matches TRBD1 (5 bases). V was trimmed by 2 bases and J by 4 bases, leaving 24 bases between them. The CDR3 extends over 18 amino acids. CDR1 and CDR2 (germline): SGHNT, YYREEE (reference sequence).

J is TRBJ2-3 and V is TRBV5-1; the D is unclear. V shed 0 bases and J shed 4 bases, with 6 bases lying between them. The CDR3 contains 13 residues. Looked up from germline, CDR1 is SGHRS and CDR2 is YFSETQ. The CDR3 DNA follows: TGCGCCAGCAGCTTGGTTACAGCAGATACGCAGTATTTT. The encoded protein is CASSLVTADTQYF.

This clone appeared a single time. V gene TRBV2 combines with J gene TRBJ2-5, with 11 nucleotides matching TRBD1. The V segment lost 5 bases and the J segment 2 bases; nucleotides outside the gene matches: 7. The germline gives CDR1 SNHLY, CDR2 FYNNEI. The CDR3 covers 16 residues. The CDR3 here is CASSPGDRGTQETQYF. CDR3 DNA: TGTGCCAGCAGTCCCGGGGACAGGGGGACACAAGAGACCCAGTACTTC.

The chain links TRBV4-1 to TRBJ2-5; tentative D call: TRBD2 (6 bases). The CDR3 has 18 residues. Germline CDR1 and CDR2: MGHRA and YSYEKL. V was clipped by 0 bases and J by 3 bases, with 20 bases between them. CDR3 loop: CASSQDPGWRVEEETQYF. In DNA form, the CDR3 reads TGCGCCAGCAGCCAAGATCCAGGGTGGAGGGTTGAAGAAGAGACCCAGTACTTC.

Only one count was recorded for this clone. The chain couples TRBV6-1 to TRBJ1-2, with a possible D match to TRBD1 (6 bases). CDR1 and CDR2 from the germline V gene are MNHNS and SASEGT. This CDR3 region has 15 residues. V was trimmed by 2 bases and J by 2 bases, leaving 12 bases between them. CDR3 in amino acids: CASSEPGDGNYGYTF. The CDR3 region has the DNA TGTGCCAGCAGTGAACCAGGGGATGGAAACTATGGCTACACCTTC.

The chain is built from TRBV15 and TRBJ2-7; D might be TRBD2 (6 bases). The CDR3 runs to 16 residues. V dropped 1 base and J dropped 7 bases, with 20 bases sitting between them. CDR1 is LNHNV, CDR2 YYDKDF, per germline (reference sequence). In nucleotides, the CDR3 is TGTGCCACCAGCAGAGTAGTCGACGGGAGAATAGGTGAGCAGTACTTC. As protein: CATSRVVDGRIGEQYF. Full variable domain (remainder filled in from reference TRBV15 and TRBJ2-7): DAMVIQNPRYQVTQFGKPVTLSCSQTLNHNVMYWYQQKSSQAPKLLFHYYDKDFNNEADTPDNFQSRRPNTSFCFLDIRSPGLGDTAMYLCATSRVVDGRIGEQYFGPGTRLTVT.

J is TRBJ2-2 and V is TRBV7-6; 7 bases are shared with TRBD2. The CDR3 runs 18 residues. With V trimmed by 5 bases and J by 0 bases, 12 bases remained unmatched. CDR1 is SGHVS, CDR2 FNYEAQ, per germline. CDR3 nucleotides: TGTGCCAGCAGCCGCGGGACGGCTGGGAGGGCGAACACCGGGGAGCTGTTTTTT. Amino acid sequence: CASSRGTAGRANTGELFF.

The chain recombines TRBV2 with TRBJ2-6, with 8 bases aligning to TRBD1. The germline V gene has CDR1 SNHLY and CDR2 FYNNEI. The junction had 11 bases not matched to a gene; V was cut back by 8 bases and J by 2 bases. The CDR3 runs 17 residues. The CDR3 sequence is CASSDPRQGPGANVLTF. The CDR3 coding sequence is TGTGCCAGCTCAGATCCTAGACAGGGGCCTGGGGCCAACGTCCTGACTTTC.

This chain uses TRBV6-1 with TRBJ1-5; 10 bases are a match to TRBD1. V shed 2 bases and J 6 bases; nucleotides not matched to a gene: 7. Germline values: CDR1 MNHNS, CDR2 SASEGT. This CDR3 spans 16 amino acids. CDR3 in amino acids: CASSERGTGVAQPQHF. The CDR3 DNA reads as TGTGCCAGCAGTGAAAGAGGGACAGGGGTGGCTCAGCCCCAGCATTTT.

J is TRBJ2-5 and V is TRBV29-1; 9 bases fit TRBD1. CDR1 and CDR2 from the germline V gene are SQVTM and ANQGSEA. The J segment lost 5 bases and the V segment lost 5 bases, leaving 12 bases of the junction unmatched. There are 15 residues in the CDR3. The CDR3 DNA is TGCAGCGTTTTAAACCGGGACAGGGATTCCGAGACCCAGTACTTC. Translated, it gives CSVLNRDRDSETQYF.